This paragraph covers one T cell receptor (beta chain) sequence. This clone was detected only once. Its antigen is currently not known. Per-base quality was not reported, and no clone a single base away is much larger than it. The junction carries 12 bases between V and J, which are trimmed by 0 bases and 4 bases respectively. CDR1 and CDR2, per the germline V gene, are SGHTA and FQGTGA. The CDR3, cysteine through phenylalanine, is 15 amino acids long. Just the 45-base CDR3 DNA is kept, in frame starting at base 1. The data were taken from a study of T cell responses to AZD1222 COVID-19 vaccine (dated by TCRdb to the early 2020s). Turning to the overall study: AZD1222 recipients with second doses at about 4 weeks or about 12 weeks were pooled, because spike-specific TCR depth and breadth did not differ between schedules. TCR sequencing was performed for 230 to 250 trial participants, of whom some 200 were given two doses of AZD1222 and approximately 26 were given two doses of MenACWY control vaccine. Trial participants were enrolled by age into subgroups of 18-55, 56-69 and 70-plus years, and roughly 150, 30 and 60 TCR-sequenced participants, respectively, were included in these subgroups. Study-level results and caveats: A significant rise in spike-specific TCR breadth and depth was observed after two AZD1222 doses relative to day 0 and relative to MenACWY recipients. Conclusions about previously exposed vaccinees were limited because only six AZD1222 recipients were SARS-CoV-2 seropositive at baseline. In the small 56-69-year group, the increase in depth fell short of significance, most likely because of low power. Reportedly, close to half of the unique spike-specific TCRs recognized epitopes lying outside the regions that are mutated in the B.1.351 and B.1.1.7 variants. CD4 TCRs associated with the vaccine covered the entire spike protein, and the dominant responses were in regions 160-218 and 743-854. Because no day 14 peak-response samples were available, the repertoires could be characterized only after the peak T cell response. Most participants were white British and females outnumbered males, and the authors suggested that clonal diversity may have been underestimated.

The sample's time point label is to be understood as: baseline before first vaccination. Vaccinee samples were obtained from the UK trials COV001 and COV002, which included a single-blind randomized controlled phase 2/3 trial of AZD1222 (ChAdOx1 nCoV-19) in healthy adults. Trial participant PBMC samples were collected at day 0 and day 28 after the second dose for TCRbeta chain sequencing. The CDR3 regions of human TCRbeta chains were analyzed by immunosequencing. The study's own analysis went as follows. TCRs in the repertoires were matched against a reference library of SARS-CoV-2-specific TCRs that had been generated with the MIRA antigen-specificity platform. Breadth was defined as the fraction of unique TCRs that were SARS-CoV-2-associated. Depth was defined as the fraction of total T cells that were SARS-CoV-2-associated. Using the MIRA data, each spike-specific TCR was mapped to the spike region that the TCR reacts to and placed in a CD4 or CD8 class. Log10-transformed breadth and depth values were compared by one-way ANOVA with Sidak's multiple comparisons tests. TCRdb mirrors the immuneACCESS table, restricted to in-frame sequences. Some clones are absent from its copies; in checked studies, under half trace to an unresolved V gene, and the reason for the others is unknown. The D gene and trimming were derived from the DNA, and the V and J assignments and clone size from that table. The sample records over 150,000 clones, around 89% of which are singletons. The ten largest clones add up to 6.5% to 7% of the sample.

This TCR was sampled from an adult in good health. Sequencing used peripheral blood, obtained on day 0 of AZD1222 vaccination. This sequence uses TRBV7-3 and TRBJ1-1, with TRBD1 perhaps the D gene, on 6 matching bases. The DNA sequence follows: TGTGCCAGCAGCTTAACGGGCACAGGGTTCACTGAAGCTTTCTTT. Its translation reads: CASSLTGTGFTEAFF.